This TCR beta chain was identified during a study of blood T cell repertoires in COVID-19. Study information: Acute and convalescent COVID-19 specimens originated in the United States, Italy and Spain.

Researchers sorted participants into cohorts using their self-reported clinical history. CDR1 is MNHEY and CDR2 is SVGAGI in the germline V gene. V lost 7 bases and J lost 6; bases outside the gene matches: 5. The CDR3 runs to 14 residues. Only in-frame clones appear in the TCRdb table, and some are missing; sequencing was by immunoSEQ multiplex PCR. The table includes about 300,000 clones, roughly 85% detected once. The chain employs TRBV6-5 and TRBJ1-5; 11 bases match TRBD1. Sequencing used PBMCs or T cells enriched from blood (not recorded which). This clonotype was sampled from a woman aged 30 to 39 who had recovered from COVID-19. This chain's CDR3 is CASTPGTGGQPQHF. The CDR3 DNA reads as TGTGCCAGCACCCCCGGGACAGGGGGTCAGCCCCAGCATTTT.